The sequence of this T cell receptor (beta chain) was determined in a study of blood T cell repertoires in COVID-19. Turning to the study itself: There were acute and convalescent COVID-19 samples, and they came from the United States, Italy and Spain. T cells, B-cell-depleted T cells, or PBMCs provided the cDNA or gDNA that served as material.

In the original workflow: Amplifying reference gene primers gave estimates of nucleated cell counts. TCRdb's copy holds only in-frame clones and misses some; the assay was immunoSEQ multiplex PCR. From that table come the V and J calls and clone size; the DNA was used to work out D and trimming. The repertoire holds more than 65,000 clones, with 70% to 85% as singletons. This clone was counted a single time. The V and J ends lost 5 bases and 1 base respectively, with 16 bases between them. This CDR3 has 16 amino acids. CDR1 MNHEY and CDR2 SMNVEV come from the germline V gene (reference sequence). The source material was peripheral blood. The chain uses TRBV27 and TRBJ2-3; D gene ambiguous. This receptor was obtained from a woman aged 45-65 years with acute or convalescent COVID-19. DNA for the CDR3: TGTGCCAGCAGTACCCCTACCCGATTTTGCACAGATACGCAGTATTTT. Amino acids: CASSTPTRFCTDTQYF.